This T cell receptor beta chain is from a study of shared clonotypes between healthy human individuals. CD4+ cells were split into CD45RA+ naive and CD45RA-negative memory subsets. Germline assignment: CDR1 SQVTM and CDR2 ANQGSEA. The germline V and J ends were trimmed by 6 bases and 2 bases, with 13 bases remaining between them. The CDR3 runs 13 residues. Study-wide results and caveats: Memory subsets had estimated richness that was generally smaller than that of naive subsets.

Replicate PCRs run on sorted subsets employed 200 to 250 ng DNA, about 27,000 T cell genomes. The repertoire was sequenced with immunoSEQ multiplex PCR; TCRdb's copy has only in-frame clones and lacks some. The table includes under 1,100,000 clones, around 76% detected once. Comments on this clone: No antigen is known for it.

This TCR was sampled from a young man in good health. Source material: memory CD4+ T cells sorted from blood. As for subset: CD45RA-negative fraction. This sequence joins TRBV29-1 and TRBJ2-5; D not certain. This CDR3 is CSVRGRIQETQYF. The CDR3 bases are TGCAGCGTCCGAGGTCGGATTCAAGAGACCCAGTACTTC.